These T cell receptor beta chains were read from a single sample in a study of technical replicates of blood from several donors. Produced via immunoSEQ multiplex PCR; TCRdb's table is partial and in-frame only. The data show tens of thousands of clones, 90% to 95% seen once. The source material was T cells isolated from PBMCs. Every receptor here comes from a human donor in good health. Some clones in this sample may be carry-over from other donors' samples. Each CDR3 is given with its conserved first and last residue. The D gene is left open where the match is weak. Clone size is stated in some rows and not others, as once, few, many or a class when expanded.

j_gene,d_gene,v_gene,abundance,CDR3aa,CDR3nt
TRBJ1-1,TRBD1,TRBV2,-,CASREGTGNTEAFF,TGTGCCAGCAGGGAAGGGACAGGCAACACTGAAGCTTTCTTT
TRBJ2-7,-,TRBV7-9,-,CASSLGDWDRPYEQYF,TGTGCCAGCAGCTTAGGGGACTGGGACAGACCTTACGAGCAGTACTTC
TRBJ1-5,-,TRBV6-1,-,CASSERGGNQPQHF,TGTGCCAGCAGTGAACGGGGGGGTAATCAGCCCCAGCATTTT
TRBJ2-3,-,TRBV6-5,-,CASSYSYDWSDTQYF,TGTGCCAGCAGTTACTCTTATGACTGGTCCGATACGCAGTATTTT
TRBJ2-5,-,TRBV11-2,-,CASSLGPGLLEETQYF,TGTGCCAGCAGCTTAGGTCCAGGCCTTCTGGAAGAGACCCAGTACTTC
TRBJ2-2,TRBD1,TRBV2,-,CASSTRDRVATGELFF,TGTGCCAGCAGTACCCGGGACAGGGTGGCCACCGGGGAGCTGTTTTTT
TRBJ1-2,-,TRBV6-8,-,CASSYEWGEGYTF,TGTGCCAGCAGTTATGAGTGGGGGGAAGGCTACACCTTC
TRBJ2-7,-,TRBV20-1,-,CSARLAFEQYF,TGCAGTGCTAGACTAGCGTTCGAGCAGTACTTC
TRBJ2-5,-,TRBV6-5,once,CASSYGRETQYF,TGTGCCAGCAGTTACGGCAGAGAGACCCAGTACTTC
TRBJ2-7,-,TRBV9,-,CASSPRPSSYEQYF,TGTGCCAGCAGCCCCCGTCCCTCTTCCTACGAGCAGTACTTC
TRBJ1-2,-,TRBV6-1,-,CASSLRANYGYTF,TGTGCCAGCAGTTTGCGAGCTAACTATGGCTACACCTTC
TRBJ2-1,-,TRBV11-1,-,CASSLYQAVYNEQFF,TGTGCCAGCAGCTTATATCAGGCCGTTTACAATGAGCAGTTCTTC
TRBJ2-7,-,TRBV6-1,-,CASSEVQDYEQYF,TGTGCCAGCAGTGAAGTACAGGACTACGAGCAGTACTTC
TRBJ1-2,TRBD1,TRBV7-8,-,CASSPGQAHYGYTF,TGTGCCAGCAGCCCCGGACAGGCCCACTATGGCTACACCTTC
TRBJ2-7,-,TRBV5-1,-,CASSTGQGPSYEQYF,TGCGCCAGCAGCACCGGGCAGGGTCCTTCCTACGAGCAGTACTTC
TRBJ1-1,-,TRBV11-3,-,CASSLLRRAEAFF,TGTGCCAGCAGCTTACTGCGTCGGGCTGAAGCTTTCTTT
TRBJ2-3,-,TRBV11-2,few,CASSLDRTDTDTQYF,TGTGCCAGCAGCTTAGATCGAACAGACACAGATACGCAGTATTTT